This T cell receptor (beta chain) was documented in a study of shared clonotypes between healthy human individuals. The assay was immunoSEQ multiplex PCR, and TCRdb's table has in-frame clones only and misses some. This sample has about 2.3 million clones, with approximately 93% found just once. The CDR3 totals 13 residues. The germline CDR1 and CDR2 sequences are SGHAT and FQDESV (reference sequence). Trimming shortened V by 5 bases and J by 1 base, and 8 bases separated the two germline ends. This receptor was obtained from a man between 18 and 29 years old in good health. Some clones in this sample may be carry-over from other donors' samples. The material sequenced was naive CD4+ T cells from PBMCs. The subset here: CD45RA+ positively selected. The rearrangement uses TRBV11-1 and TRBJ1-1, with D unresolved. CDR3 sequence (DNA): TGTGCCAGCAGCGTCGACAAGAACACTGAAGCTTTCTTT. Protein product: CASSVDKNTEAFF.